The 21 T cell receptor beta chains below were found in one sample sequenced in a study of blood T cell repertoires in COVID-19. Sequencing was performed with immunoSEQ multiplex PCR; in TCRdb, only in-frame clones are kept and a portion is missing. The profile shows under 200,000 clones, around 85% of them singletons. Sequencing was done on a sample of peripheral blood. Receptors were obtained from a woman in her seventies with acute or convalescent COVID-19.

CDR3: CASSQRTVNSNQPQHF. Written as DNA, the CDR3 is TGTGCCAGCAGCCAGAGGACAGTCAATAGCAATCAGCCCCAGCATTTT. The chain is built from TRBV5-8 and TRBJ1-5; tentative D call: TRBD1 (6 bases). Germline V lookup: CDR1 SGHTS, CDR2 YDEGEE. This CDR3 has 16 residues. V lost 4 bases, J lost 0 bases, and 14 bases lay in between.

V gene TRBV27 combines with J gene TRBJ2-2, with 7 positions matching TRBD1. The germline V gene has CDR1 MNHEY and CDR2 SMNVEV (reference sequence). The CDR3 extends over 18 amino acids. The trim removed 4 bases at V and 3 bases at J, leaving 14 bases unmatched. CDR3 bases: TGTGCCAGCAGTTCCAAAAAGACAGGGAATCGGGACACCGGGGAGCTGTTTTTT. Protein: CASSSKKTGNRDTGELFF.

V usage is TRBV4-2 and J usage is TRBJ2-2; the match to TRBD2 covers 8 bases. Germline V gene lookup returns CDR1 LGHNA and CDR2 YNFKEQ. Trimming took 5 bases from V and 1 from J; bases not matched to a gene: 6. This CDR3 spans 16 amino acids. As DNA, the CDR3 is TGTGCCAGCAGCTCCCTTAGCGGGAAGAACACCGGGGAGCTGTTTTTT. Amino acids: CASSSLSGKNTGELFF.

This clone was counted a single time. V usage is TRBV3-1 (or the pseudogene TRBV3-2) and J usage is TRBJ1-2, with TRBD1 matching 8 bases. There are 15 residues in the CDR3. Germline assignment: CDR1 LGHDT and CDR2 YNNKEL (reference sequence). Trimming removed 8 bases from V and 2 bases from J; junction bases left unmatched: 10. CDR3 nucleotide sequence: TGTGCCAGCTCCAACTCAGGGGGCCTAAACTATGGCTACACCTTC. Its protein product is CASSNSGGLNYGYTF.

The CDR3 DNA sequence: TGCGCCAGCAGCCCTGGACAGGCGTACGGAGGCTACACCTTC. It yields the protein CASSPGQAYGGYTF. The chain links TRBV5-1 to TRBJ1-2; 7 bases map to TRBD1. Trimming removed 4 bases from V and 8 bases from J; junction bases left unmatched: 11. Germline lookup yields CDR1 SGHRS and CDR2 YFSETQ. The CDR3 is made up of 14 amino acids.

This clone was detected only once. This rearrangement joins TRBV6-5 to TRBJ1-6; D remains ambiguous. CDR1 MNHEY and CDR2 SVGAGI come from the germline V gene. Trimming left V 8 bases short and J 0 bases short, with 5 bases between. This CDR3 has 13 amino acids. CDR3 nucleotides: TGTGCCAGCGGTAGCTCCTATAATTCACCCCTCCACTTT. Translating it yields CASGSSYNSPLHF.

V is TRBV3-1 (or the pseudogene TRBV3-2) and J is TRBJ2-1, with D perhaps matching TRBD2 (6 bases). Trimming stripped 4 bases from V and 2 bases from J, with 9 bases between. The germline gives CDR1 LGHDT, CDR2 YNNKEL (reference sequence). The CDR3 runs 14 residues. The DNA for the CDR3 is TGTGCCAGCAGCCGCGGGGAGCCCTACAATGAGCAGTTCTTC. It codes for CASSRGEPYNEQFF.

The chain is built from TRBV6-6 and TRBJ1-1; a possible D gene is TRBD1 (5 bases). Trimming left V 5 bases short and J 1 base short, with 8 bases between. This CDR3 has 13 residues. Germline V gives CDR1 MNHNY, CDR2 SVGAGI (reference sequence). In DNA, the CDR3 is TGTGCCAGCAGTACGGGGGAGAACACTGAAGCTTTCTTT. It specifies CASSTGENTEAFF.

This clone turned up a few times. This rearrangement joins TRBV4-1 to TRBJ1-6, with unresolved D. Germline V gene data show CDR1 as MGHRA and CDR2 as YSYEKL. Trimming took off 0 bases at V and 4 bases at J, with 19 bases between the two ends. This CDR3 region has 19 residues. For the CDR3, the DNA is TGCGCCAGCAGCCAAGATTCGATACCACAACTAACGTATAATTCACCCCTCCACTTT. Translation gives CASSQDSIPQLTYNSPLHF.

The chain combines TRBV5-8 with TRBJ2-2; 12 nucleotides line up with TRBD2. The CDR3 loop spans 16 amino acids. V was pared by 4 bases and J by 5 bases, with 6 bases of the junction left unmatched. CDR1 and CDR2 from the germline V gene are SGHTS and YDEGEE. This CDR3 reads CASSPGLAGWTGELFF. CDR3 nucleotides: TGTGCCAGCAGCCCAGGACTAGCGGGATGGACCGGGGAGCTGTTTTTT.

The rearrangement joins TRBV29-1 to TRBJ1-2; TRBD1 aligns across 10 bases. The CDR3 has 14 amino acids. The trim removed 4 bases at V and 4 bases at J, leaving 6 bases unmatched. In germline, CDR1 is SQVTM, CDR2 ANQGSEA. Here the CDR3 reads CSVGGTGASYGYTF. The CDR3 bases are TGCAGCGTTGGAGGGACAGGGGCCTCCTATGGCTACACCTTC.

To note about this clone: Distinct nucleotide sequences in the sample also encode this CDR3. This chain connects TRBV7-2 to TRBJ1-5; D remains ambiguous. The germline V gene has CDR1 SGHTA and CDR2 FQGNSA. CDR3 length: 15 residues. V lost 4 bases to trimming and J lost 0 bases, with 10 bases between them. The CDR3: CASSYYPDSNQPQHF. In nucleotides, the CDR3 is TGTGCCAGCAGCTACTACCCCGATAGCAATCAGCCCCAGCATTTT. The full variable domain, rest sourced from reference TRBV7-2 and TRBJ1-5, is GAGVSQSPSNKVTEKGKDVELRCDPISGHTALYWYRQSLGQGLEFLIYFQGNSAPDKSGLPSDRFSAERTGGSVSTLTIQRTQQEDSAVYLCASSYYPDSNQPQHFGDGTRLSIL.

The CDR3 DNA reads as TGTGCCAGCAGTTACGTCGCGACAGCAAATTCACCCCTCCACTTT. Translation: CASSYVATANSPLHF. The chain is built from TRBV6-2 or TRBV6-3 and TRBJ1-6, with a weak D call TRBD1 (5 bases). Germline loops: CDR1 MNHEY, CDR2 SVGEGT. The CDR3 runs to 15 residues. With 2 bases removed from V and 7 bases from J, the gap between germline ends came to 12 bases.

V is TRBV2 and J is TRBJ1-5; 10 nucleotides line up with TRBD1. There are 14 residues in the CDR3. Trimming cost V 3 bases and J 11 bases; bases outside gene matches: 7. CDR1 is SNHLY, CDR2 FYNNEI, per germline. The CDR3 loop is CASSEVRGTGAQHF. CDR3 bases: TGTGCCAGCAGTGAGGTGCGGGGGACAGGGGCCCAGCATTTT.

V and J are TRBV28 and TRBJ2-7; TRBD2 might be the D (5 bases). Germline V gene data show CDR1 as MDHEN and CDR2 as SYDVKM. V dropped 6 bases and J dropped 5 bases, with 11 bases sitting between them. The CDR3 totals 12 residues. In DNA, the CDR3 is TGTGCCAGCAGCCTCCCGGGGAACGAGCAGTACTTC. Translation: CASSLPGNEQYF.

V and J are TRBV21-1 and TRBJ2-7; the table's TRBD1 call for D was not verified on the DNA. TRBV21-1 is a pseudogene. The CDR3 spans 15 residues. CDR3 residues: CASSKGHISSYEQYF. Here the CDR3 DNA reads TGTGCCAGCAGCAAAGGGCATATCAGCTCCTACGAGCAGTACTTC.

This chain joins TRBV18 and TRBJ1-3; TRBD1 matches 11 bases. The CDR3 extends over 17 amino acids. Germline CDR1 KGHSH, CDR2 LQKENI. The V segment lost 7 bases and the J segment 0 bases; nucleotides outside the gene matches: 8. As DNA, the CDR3 is TGTGCCAGCTGGACTGGGACAGGGGGACGCTCTGGAAACACCATATATTTT. It encodes CASWTGTGGRSGNTIYF.

This clone was found once. V and J are TRBV4-2 and TRBJ2-1; the match to TRBD2 covers 11 bases. Germline CDR1 LGHNA, CDR2 YNFKEQ. The CDR3 extends over 17 amino acids. J lost 3 bases, V lost 4 bases, and 8 bases had no gene match. CDR3 in DNA: TGTGCCAGCAGCCTTGGATCCGGGACTAGCGGCTACAATGAGCAGTTCTTC. Residues: CASSLGSGTSGYNEQFF.

The J gene is TRBJ1-5, the V gene TRBV6-5; no clear D. Germline V lookup: CDR1 MNHEY, CDR2 SVGAGI. This CDR3 is 13 amino acids long. The V end was cut by 7 bases, the J end by 6 bases, with 13 bases between. The CDR3 reads CASKVAGGQPQHF. The CDR3 DNA reads TGTGCCAGCAAGGTGGCGGGCGGTCAGCCCCAGCATTTT.

This clone has just a few counts. The rearrangement joins TRBV4-2 to TRBJ2-7, with 7 bases matching TRBD2. Per the germline V gene, CDR1 is LGHNA and CDR2 is YNFKEQ. There are 15 residues in the CDR3. Trimming cost V 3 bases and J 4 bases; bases outside gene matches: 9. CDR3 DNA sequence: TGTGCCAGCAGCCAGGCCGGGGGGACGGGATACGAGCAGTACTTC. Translation gives CASSQAGGTGYEQYF.

This chain joins TRBV5-1 and TRBJ1-5; 8 bases match TRBD1. Per germline, CDR1 SGHRS and CDR2 YFSETQ. V shed 0 bases and J 6 bases; nucleotides not matched to a gene: 2. This CDR3 is built from 14 residues. CDR3 amino acids: CASSLEQGGQPQHF. The CDR3 bases are TGCGCCAGCAGCTTGGAACAGGGGGGTCAGCCCCAGCATTTT.